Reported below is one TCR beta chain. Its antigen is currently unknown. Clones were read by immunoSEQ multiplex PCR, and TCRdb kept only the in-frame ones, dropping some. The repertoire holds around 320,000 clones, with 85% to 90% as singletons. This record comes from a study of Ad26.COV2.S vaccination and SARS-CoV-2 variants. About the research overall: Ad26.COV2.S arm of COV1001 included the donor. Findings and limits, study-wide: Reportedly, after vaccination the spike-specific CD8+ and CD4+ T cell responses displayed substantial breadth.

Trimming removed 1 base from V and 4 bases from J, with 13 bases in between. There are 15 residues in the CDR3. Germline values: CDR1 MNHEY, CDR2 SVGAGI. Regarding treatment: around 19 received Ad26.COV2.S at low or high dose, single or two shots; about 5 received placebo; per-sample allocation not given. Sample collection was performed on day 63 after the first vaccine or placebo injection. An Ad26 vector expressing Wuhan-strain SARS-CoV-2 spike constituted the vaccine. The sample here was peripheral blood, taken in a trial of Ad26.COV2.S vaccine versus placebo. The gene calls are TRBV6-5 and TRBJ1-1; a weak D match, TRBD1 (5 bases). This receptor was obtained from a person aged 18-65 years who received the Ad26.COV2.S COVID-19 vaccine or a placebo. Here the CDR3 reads CASSYFRVSGTEAFF. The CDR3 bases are TGTGCCAGCAGTTACTTCAGGGTTTCTGGCACTGAAGCTTTCTTT.